The 16 T cell receptor beta chains below were found in one sample sequenced in a study of cytomegalovirus exposure and HLA in healthy donors. The PCR had 60 Vbeta and 13 Jbeta primers. Only in-frame clones appear in the TCRdb table, and some are missing; sequencing was by immunoSEQ multiplex PCR. The sample lists about 160,000 clones, around 78% occurring once. What was sequenced was PBMCs. Receptors were obtained from a woman under 30 in good health and CMV-seronegative.

The V and J genes are TRBV4-3 and TRBJ1-3, with 7 nucleotides matching TRBD1. The V and J ends lost 2 bases and 2 bases, in that order; junction bases with no gene match: 12. Germline lookup yields CDR1 LGHNA and CDR2 YSLEER. The CDR3 sequence is 18 residues long. The CDR3 loop is CASSQPSTGPETGNTIYF. The DNA for the CDR3 is TGCGCCAGCAGCCAACCTTCGACAGGGCCAGAGACTGGAAACACCATATATTTT.

This chain links TRBV5-6 with TRBJ1-1; the D gene is possibly TRBD1 (6 bases). This CDR3 is built from 14 residues. From germline, CDR1 is SGHDT and CDR2 YYEEEE. Trimming removed 6 bases from V and 1 base from J, with 13 bases in between. CDR3 bases: TGTGCCAGCAACCTGGGACACCAGAACACTGAAGCTTTCTTT. This gives the protein CASNLGHQNTEAFF.

The chain couples TRBV5-1 to TRBJ2-1; a weak D match, TRBD1 (6 bases). The V and J ends lost 4 bases and 3 bases respectively, with 8 bases between them. This CDR3 contains 13 residues. Germline V CDR1 and CDR2: SGHRS, YFSETQ. CDR3 DNA: TGCGCCAGCAGCCCGGACAGCTACAATGAGCAGTTCTTC. It is translated as CASSPDSYNEQFF.

The chain employs TRBV2 and TRBJ2-5, with TRBD1 identical over 8 bases. V lost 3 bases and J lost 5; bases outside the gene matches: 8. The CDR3 runs 15 residues. In germline, CDR1 is SNHLY, CDR2 FYNNEI. This CDR3 is CASSDQGQVGETQYF. CDR3 in DNA: TGTGCCAGCAGTGACCAGGGACAGGTTGGGGAGACCCAGTACTTC.

V usage is TRBV7-3 and J usage is TRBJ2-3, with D possibly matching TRBD2 (5 bases). CDR3 length equals 14 residues. Germline V gene lookup returns CDR1 SGHTA and CDR2 FQGTGA. With 3 bases removed from V and 5 bases from J, the gap between germline ends came to 12 bases. For the CDR3, the DNA is TGTGCCAGCAGCTTCACCGGGGTTGGAGATACGCAGTATTTT. This translates into CASSFTGVGDTQYF.

The genes are TRBV5-1 and TRBJ2-7, with 13 bases lining up with TRBD2. Trimming cost V 2 bases and J 0 bases; bases outside gene matches: 8. The germline V gene has CDR1 SGHRS and CDR2 YFSETQ. The CDR3 is 18 residues long. Here the CDR3 reads CASSFAGLAGFSSYEQYF. In nucleotides, the CDR3 is TGCGCCAGCAGCTTCGCGGGACTAGCGGGGTTTAGCTCCTACGAGCAGTACTTC.

This chain links TRBV2 with TRBJ2-3; TRBD2 matches 13 bases. Germline assignment: CDR1 SNHLY and CDR2 FYNNEI. V was clipped by 5 bases and J by 5 bases; unmatched bases: 7. The CDR3 covers 16 residues. The CDR3 sequence is CASSLLAGGPGDTQYF. As DNA, the CDR3 is TGTGCCAGCAGTTTACTAGCGGGGGGGCCGGGAGATACGCAGTATTTT.

The chain uses TRBV5-1 and TRBJ2-6, with D possibly being TRBD1 (6 bases). The V end lost 5 bases, the J end lost 2 bases, and 14 bases lay between the germline ends. Germline lookup yields CDR1 SGHRS and CDR2 YFSETQ. The CDR3 runs to 16 residues. The CDR3 loop reads CASSLTGITGANVLTF. The CDR3 nucleotides are TGCGCCAGCAGTTTAACAGGGATAACTGGGGCCAACGTCCTGACTTTC.

The chain couples TRBV5-4 to TRBJ1-1; TRBD1 aligns across 9 bases. Trimming removed 3 bases from V and 4 bases from J; junction bases left unmatched: 1. The CDR3 has 13 amino acids. Per the germline V gene, CDR1 is SGHNT and CDR2 is YYREEE (reference sequence). The CDR3 sequence is CASSSTGGTEAFF. As DNA, the CDR3 is TGTGCCAGCAGCTCGACAGGGGGCACTGAAGCTTTCTTT.

The chain combines TRBV18 with TRBJ1-1, with 8 bases identical to TRBD1. CDR1 KGHSH and CDR2 LQKENI come from the germline V gene. V gave up 1 base and J gave up 1 base; unmatched junction bases: 5. CDR3 length equals 16 residues. CDR3 in DNA: TGTGCCAGCTCACCACAAAGACAGGGGTCGAACACTGAAGCTTTCTTT. This translates into CASSPQRQGSNTEAFF.

J is TRBJ2-4 and V is TRBV18, with 10 bases fitting TRBD2. CDR3 length equals 14 residues. Germline CDR1 is KGHSH and CDR2 is LQKENI. V trimming: 6 bases; J trimming: 5 bases; junction bases outside the gene matches: 4. CDR3 residues: CASSSGLAQNIQYF. CDR3 coding DNA: TGTGCCAGCTCCTCGGGACTAGCGCAAAACATTCAGTACTTC.

The chain employs TRBV28 and TRBJ2-1, with D unresolved. Germline-derived CDR1 and CDR2 are MDHEN and SYDVKM. Trimming stripped 5 bases from V and 6 bases from J, with 14 bases between. This CDR3 is built from 14 residues. The CDR3 region has the DNA TGTGCCAGCAGTCCGTACAGATTCCCCAATGAGCAGTTCTTC. Its protein is CASSPYRFPNEQFF.

The CDR3 sequence is CASRPSGTGELFF. The CDR3 bases are TGTGCCAGCAGGCCTAGCGGCACCGGGGAGCTGTTTTTT. The chain is built from TRBV11-3 and TRBJ2-2; 7 nucleotides align to TRBD2. CDR1 is SGHNT, CDR2 YENEEA, per germline. The CDR3 sequence is 13 residues long. Losses at the gene ends were 6 bases for V and 4 bases for J; bases not matched to a gene: 2.

V is TRBV15 and J is TRBJ1-5; D is perhaps TRBD1 (5 bases). CDR1 is LNHNV, CDR2 YYDKDF, per germline (reference sequence). V was cut by 3 bases and J by 1 base, with 10 bases left in between. This CDR3 has 15 amino acids. The chain's CDR3 is CATSSKGRSNQPQHF. CDR3 bases: TGTGCCACCAGCAGTAAGGGGCGCAGCAATCAGCCCCAGCATTTT. Supplemented by reference TRBV15 and TRBJ1-5, the full variable domain reads DAMVIQNPRYQVTQFGKPVTLSCSQTLNHNVMYWYQQKSSQAPKLLFHYYDKDFNNEADTPDNFQSRRPNTSFCFLDIRSPGLGDTAMYLCATSSKGRSNQPQHFGDGTRLSIL.

The chain is built from TRBV28 and TRBJ2-1; TRBD2 is a possible D gene (7 bases). The CDR3 loop spans 16 amino acids. V was shortened by 2 bases and J by 4 bases, with 15 bases between the two germline ends. CDR1 is MDHEN and CDR2 is SYDVKM in the germline V gene. In DNA form, the CDR3 reads TGTGCCAGCAGTTTAGAAGATGGGGGGGCGTACAATGAGCAGTTCTTC. Amino acids: CASSLEDGGAYNEQFF.

This clone came up a few times. This sequence joins TRBV18 and TRBJ2-7, with 10 bases lining up with TRBD1. V shed 5 bases, J shed 6 bases, and the junction held 7 bases outside the gene matches. The germline gives CDR1 KGHSH, CDR2 LQKENI. CDR3 size: 14 residues. DNA of the CDR3: TGTGCCAGCTCATGGGACAGGGGCTCTGGCGAGCAGTACTTC. It is translated as CASSWDRGSGEQYF.